Listed below are T cell receptor beta chains from one sample, sequenced in a study of shared clonotypes between healthy human individuals. Measured with immunoSEQ multiplex PCR; TCRdb has only the in-frame clones, and not every one. The sample contains approximately 1,000,000 clones, 70% to 85% of which appear only once. The sequenced sample was memory CD4+ T cells from PBMCs. The receptors come from a man younger than 35 in good health. Some clones in this sample may be carry-over from other donors' samples. The CDR3 runs from the conserved cysteine through the conserved F or W.

V,J,CDR3
TRBV28,TRBJ2-7,CASSSGSTYEQYF
TRBV5-1,TRBJ1-2,CASSLLGQGNYGYTF
TRBV18,TRBJ1-1,CASSPQGQPNTEAFF
TRBV5-1,TRBJ2-2,CASHLTRNTGELFF
TRBV9,TRBJ2-6,CASSEGDRKNSGANVLTF
TRBV19,TRBJ1-5,CASSPRPRDRGGYSNQPQHF
TRBV7-9,TRBJ2-1,CASSLTGGNEQFF
TRBV7-9,TRBJ2-1,CASSTGLSYNEQFF
TRBV5-1,TRBJ1-1,CASSYSGRGNTEAFF
TRBV11-3,TRBJ2-2,CASSPGGTGTGELFF
TRBV6-8,TRBJ1-5,CASSYRTENQPQHF
TRBV29-1,TRBJ2-5,CSVKGGATGYF
TRBV29-1,TRBJ2-4,CSVRGTGAKNIQYF
TRBV11-3,TRBJ1-1,CASSLAGGRTEAFF
TRBV6-5,TRBJ2-7,CASSYDWQGASYEQYF
TRBV5-4,TRBJ2-2,CASTLSGGLAFKTGELFF
TRBV7-8,TRBJ1-5,CASSLGASPRPQHF
TRBV10-3,TRBJ2-1,CAIRGGNEQFF
TRBV28,TRBJ2-1,CASSLGAGGPNNEQFF
TRBV2,TRBJ1-1,CASSGTGSRGAEAFF
TRBV11-2,TRBJ1-4,CASSLGASPTTNEKLFF
TRBV23-1,TRBJ1-1,CASSQSLQGTEAFF
TRBV30,TRBJ1-5,CAWSKGFNNQPQHF
TRBV7-1,TRBJ2-1,CASSLAGFSYNEQFF
TRBV7-2,TRBJ2-6,CASSPAAGANVLTF
TRBV6-1,TRBJ1-1,CASTAFGDMNTEAFF
TRBV2,TRBJ2-3,CAVPSEFFRTDTQYF
TRBV9,TRBJ2-2,CASSVSKREPTGELFF
TRBV6-6,TRBJ2-1,CASTPSGGLEQFF
TRBV28,TRBJ2-7,CASSFGGSRSYEQYF
TRBV7-8,TRBJ2-3,CASSSQETAFTDTQYF
TRBV27,TRBJ1-1,CASSPRVFMNTEAFF
TRBV25-1,TRBJ1-5,CASSEKGFQPQHF
TRBV29-1,TRBJ2-1,CSVRRTSGMGEQFF
TRBV5-1,TRBJ2-7,CASSSGDRRRYEQYF
TRBV5-5,TRBJ2-1,CASSLALAWGDEQFF